One TCR beta chain is described in this entry. Other DNA sequences of this sample code for an identical CDR3. These data belong to a study of control samples from healthy donors and cancer patients. Clones were sequenced by immunoSEQ multiplex PCR, and TCRdb holds only the in-frame ones, with some missing. In the table there are under 150,000 clones, about 95% of which are singletons. This CDR3 region has 14 residues. Germline-derived CDR1 and CDR2 are LNHDA and SQIVND (reference sequence). V shed 5 bases, J shed 4 bases, and the junction held 5 bases outside the gene matches. Material for sequencing was blood. The rearrangement joins TRBV19 to TRBJ2-1; 7 bases match TRBD2. The receptor comes from a man younger than 45 in good health. In DNA, the CDR3 is TGTGCCAGTAGTCCGCTAGCGGTTTACAATGAGCAGTTCTTC. Encoded protein: CASSPLAVYNEQFF.